These 22 T cell receptor beta chains share one sample of origin, sequenced in a study of cytomegalovirus exposure and HLA in healthy donors. The PCR made use of 60 Vbeta and 13 Jbeta primers. The table came from immunoSEQ multiplex PCR; TCRdb's copy has only in-frame clones and leaves some out. The table lists approximately 180,000 clones, 75% to 85% of them singletons. Sequencing input: PBMCs. All receptors derive from a woman aged 55 to 70 in good health and CMV-seropositive.

The table lists this clone with a count of one. This sequence joins TRBV10-3 and TRBJ2-3; 8 bases are a match to TRBD2. Germline values: CDR1 ENHRY, CDR2 SYGVKD. This CDR3 has 16 residues. Trimming took 2 bases from V and 6 from J; bases not matched to a gene: 10. The CDR3: CAISERVAGRADTQYF. CDR3 coding DNA: TGTGCCATCAGTGAGAGGGTAGCGGGACGCGCGGATACGCAGTATTTT.

The chain has TRBV10-2 and TRBJ2-1; a possible D gene is TRBD2 (5 bases). V lost 6 bases, J lost 7 bases, and 13 bases lay in between. Germline V lookup: CDR1 WSHSY, CDR2 SAAADI. The CDR3 contains 13 residues. The CDR3 is CASRDWAGNEQFF. The CDR3, as DNA: TGCGCCAGCAGGGACTGGGCCGGGAATGAGCAGTTCTTC.

The V gene is TRBV28, the J gene TRBJ1-4; D may be TRBD1 (6 bases). With 8 bases removed from V and 4 bases from J, the gap between germline ends came to 11 bases. The CDR3 length is 13 residues. Germline CDR1 and CDR2: MDHEN and SYDVKM. CDR3 DNA sequence: TGTGCCAGCGAGGGGGGGAATAATGAAAAACTGTTTTTT. This translates into CASEGGNNEKLFF.

CDR3 in DNA: TGTGCCAGCAGCTTAGGTGGCAATGTGAACACTGAAGCTTTCTTT. Translated: CASSLGGNVNTEAFF. The gene calls are TRBV7-8 and TRBJ1-1; D not certain. The V and J ends lost 1 base and 0 bases respectively, with 9 bases between them. The CDR3 sequence is 15 residues long. Per germline, CDR1 SGHVS and CDR2 FQNEAQ.

This chain joins TRBV25-1 and TRBJ2-7, with a weak D call TRBD2 (6 bases). The V gene's germline CDR1 is MGHDK and CDR2 SYGVNS. CDR3 length: 14 residues. V lost 2 bases to trimming and J lost 3 bases, with 11 bases between them. The DNA of the CDR3 is TGTGCCAGCAGTGAAGCAGGAGGGGTCTACGAGCAGTACTTC. Its translation: CASSEAGGVYEQYF.

A word on this clone: Other DNA sequences from this sample encode an identical CDR3 as well. This chain connects TRBV28 to TRBJ2-2, with D hard to call. The CDR3 covers 12 residues. Germline V gene lookup returns CDR1 MDHEN and CDR2 SYDVKM. Deletions cut 5 bases from V and 1 base from J, with 2 bases between. The CDR3 sequence is CASSLNTGELFF. CDR3 nucleotide sequence: TGTGCCAGCAGTCTGAACACCGGGGAGCTGTTTTTT. The variable domain in full, completed from reference TRBV28 and TRBJ2-2, reads DVKVTQSSRYLVKRTGEKVFLECVQDMDHENMFWYRQDPGLGLRLIYFSYDVKMKEKGDIPEGYSVSREKKERFSLILESASTNQTSMYLCASSLNTGELFFGEGSRLTVL.

This CDR3 is CASSLTRPVTGELFF. CDR3 nucleotide sequence: TGCGCCAGCAGCCTTACTAGACCGGTCACCGGGGAGCTGTTTTTT. The chain links TRBV5-1 to TRBJ2-2; the D gene is possibly TRBD2 (5 bases). Looked up from germline, CDR1 is SGHRS and CDR2 is YFSETQ. Trimming removed 4 bases from V and 4 bases from J, with 14 bases in between. There are 15 residues in the CDR3.

The CDR3 nucleotides read TGTGCCAGCAGCTCGACAGGGTCCCATGAGCAGTTCTTC. Translating it yields CASSSTGSHEQFF. The V gene is TRBV5-4, the J gene TRBJ2-1; 7 nucleotides agree with TRBD1. The CDR3 is 13 residues long. The ends lost 3 bases at V and 8 bases at J; junction bases unmatched: 5. Per the germline V gene, CDR1 is SGHNT and CDR2 is YYREEE (reference sequence).

This clone was found once. The genes are TRBV6-1 and TRBJ2-1, with 11 bases identical to TRBD2. Germline V gene data show CDR1 as MNHNS and CDR2 as SASEGT. CDR3 length: 15 residues. J lost 4 bases, V lost 3 bases, and 2 bases had no gene match. The CDR3 spells CASSDPSGGYNEQFF. Here the CDR3 DNA reads TGTGCCAGCAGTGACCCTAGCGGGGGGTACAATGAGCAGTTCTTC.

This clone was detected only once. This sequence joins TRBV18 and TRBJ1-1, with D possibly matching TRBD1 (6 bases). The germline gives CDR1 KGHSH, CDR2 LQKENI. Between the trimmed V and J ends, which lost 5 bases and 3 bases, there was a span of 25 bases. This CDR3 has 18 amino acids. CDR3 region: CASSSNRGAHYGDTEAFF. The CDR3 region has the DNA TGTGCCAGCTCATCCAATCGGGGGGCGCATTACGGGGACACTGAAGCTTTCTTT.

Of note for this clone: Germline and junction disagree at one end, which may indicate a read error. The gene calls are TRBV5-4 and TRBJ2-2; 7 bases agree with TRBD2. The CDR3 has 16 residues. The germline CDR1 and CDR2 sequences are SGHNT and YYREEE (reference sequence). The CDR3 nucleotides read TGTGCCAGCAGCCCCGGCGGGGGTACAGCCACCGGGGAGCTGCTTTTT. Translated: CASSPGGGTATGELLF. Full variable domain (remainder filled in from reference TRBV5-4 and TRBJ2-2): ETGVTQSPTHLIKTRGQQVTLRCSSQSGHNTVSWYQQALGQGPQFIFQYYREEENGRGNFPPRFSGLQFPNYSSELNVNALELDDSALYLCASSPGGGTATGELLFGEGSRLTVL.

This chain links TRBV9 with TRBJ2-1, with D tentatively TRBD2 (5 bases). V was clipped by 3 bases and J by 6 bases, with 16 bases between them. There are 15 residues in the CDR3. CDR1 is SGDLS and CDR2 is YYNGEE in the germline V gene. CDR3: CASSGLVAKGNEQFF. For the CDR3, the DNA is TGTGCCAGCAGCGGTCTCGTAGCGAAGGGCAATGAGCAGTTCTTC. Drawing the rest from reference TRBV9 and TRBJ2-1, the complete variable domain is DSGVTQTPKHLITATGQRVTLRCSPRSGDLSVYWYQQSLDQGLQFLIQYYNGEERAKGNILERFSAQQFPDLHSELNLSSLELGDSALYFCASSGLVAKGNEQFFGPGTRLTVL.

The V and J genes are TRBV27 and TRBJ1-5; 10 positions match TRBD1. The length of the CDR3 is 15 residues. V lost 6 bases, J lost 3 bases, and 5 bases stayed unmatched. Germline values: CDR1 MNHEY, CDR2 SMNVEV (reference sequence). CDR3 in amino acids: CASRTGGSSNQPQHF. The DNA of the CDR3 is TGTGCCAGCAGGACAGGGGGCTCTTCCAATCAGCCCCAGCATTTT.

CDR3 amino acids: CASSDPGQKSYNEQFF. CDR3 DNA: TGTGCCAGCAGTGACCCGGGACAGAAATCCTACAATGAGCAGTTCTTC. The chain is built from TRBV25-1 and TRBJ2-1, with TRBD1 matching over 7 bases. The length of the CDR3 is 16 residues. V gave up 3 bases and J gave up 1 base; unmatched junction bases: 6. Per the germline V gene, CDR1 is MGHDK and CDR2 is SYGVNS.

The J gene is TRBJ2-5, the V gene TRBV29-1; 11 bases are shared with TRBD1. Trimming took 5 bases from V and 5 from J; bases not matched to a gene: 7. From germline, CDR1 is SQVTM and CDR2 ANQGSEA. This CDR3 comprises 14 residues. CDR3 sequence (DNA): TGCAGCGTTTCAAGAGGGACAGGGGGGGAGACCCAGTACTTC. It yields the protein CSVSRGTGGETQYF.

The rearrangement links TRBV19 to TRBJ2-7; perhaps TRBD2 as D (6 bases). Between the trimmed V and J ends, which lost 3 bases and 3 bases, there was a span of 12 bases. Germline V gives CDR1 LNHDA, CDR2 SQIVND (reference sequence). The CDR3 consists of 14 residues. The CDR3 here is CASSIGGTNYEQYF. In DNA form, the CDR3 reads TGTGCCAGTAGTATTGGCGGGACCAACTACGAGCAGTACTTC.

This clone came up a few times. V is TRBV10-3 and J is TRBJ1-2; D may be TRBD1 (5 bases). Germline values: CDR1 ENHRY, CDR2 SYGVKD. This CDR3 has 14 amino acids. V was shortened by 3 bases and J by 8 bases, with 16 bases between the two germline ends. This CDR3 reads CAISDLRARFGYTF. DNA for the CDR3: TGTGCCATCAGTGATCTCAGGGCCCGATTCGGCTACACCTTC.

This clone was found once. This chain links TRBV7-2 with TRBJ2-7; no reliable D call. The CDR3 contains 14 residues. Germline lookup yields CDR1 SGHTA and CDR2 FQGNSA. Trimming pared 7 bases from V and 2 bases from J, leaving 15 bases between. The CDR3: CASNFAGTTYEQYF. CDR3 bases: TGTGCCAGCAATTTTGCAGGTACAACCTACGAGCAGTACTTC. Full variable domain (missing parts from reference TRBV7-2 and TRBJ2-7): GAGVSQSPSNKVTEKGKDVELRCDPISGHTALYWYRQSLGQGLEFLIYFQGNSAPDKSGLPSDRFSAERTGGSVSTLTIQRTQQEDSAVYLCASNFAGTTYEQYFGPGTRLTVT.

A note on this clone: This sample also contains other DNA sequences that code for the same CDR3. The gene calls are TRBV6-4 and TRBJ2-7, with 9 positions matching TRBD2. This CDR3 has 15 amino acids. The V gene's germline CDR1 is MRHNA and CDR2 SNTAGT. V lost 7 bases, J lost 0 bases, and 7 bases stayed unmatched. The CDR3 sequence is CASTGGLARSYEQYF. CDR3 in DNA: TGTGCCAGCACCGGAGGACTAGCGCGCTCCTACGAGCAGTACTTC.

The CDR3 DNA is TGTGCCAGCAGTGAATCTGGAGGGCCTGAGCAGTTCTTC. Translation gives CASSESGGPEQFF. This sequence joins TRBV25-1 and TRBJ2-1; a possible D gene is TRBD2 (6 bases). Trimming left V 1 base short and J 9 bases short, with 10 bases between. This CDR3 region has 13 residues. Germline V lookup: CDR1 MGHDK, CDR2 SYGVNS.

J is TRBJ1-1 and V is TRBV28; D ambiguous. The CDR3 extends over 13 amino acids. With 6 bases removed from V and 3 bases from J, the gap between germline ends came to 11 bases. CDR1 is MDHEN, CDR2 SYDVKM, per germline. CDR3 bases: TGTGCCAGCAGCCCCGGGGTTTACACTGAAGCTTTCTTT. This encodes CASSPGVYTEAFF.

The CDR3 reads CASRGQGDYGYTF. CDR3 coding DNA: TGCGCCAGCAGGGGACAGGGAGACTATGGCTACACCTTC. The gene calls are TRBV5-1 and TRBJ1-2; TRBD1 matches at 9 bases. This CDR3 region has 13 residues. Germline loops: CDR1 SGHRS, CDR2 YFSETQ. V dropped 5 bases and J dropped 3; count of bases not matched to a gene: 2.